This T cell receptor (beta chain) was identified in a study of shared clonotypes between healthy human individuals. Study outcomes and limitations: Clonotype sharing among donors, it was expected, would be affected by sequencing depth.

In the naive CD8 group, cells lacked CD45RO and were positively selected for CCR7, so terminally differentiated effector memory CD45RA+ cells were left out. Germline assignment: CDR1 MDHEN and CDR2 SYDVKM. Deletions cut 5 bases from V and 0 bases from J, with 11 bases between. The CDR3 contains 15 residues. Over several immunoSEQ plates, each subset's genomic DNA was distributed in even portions. This table comes from immunoSEQ multiplex PCR, and its TCRdb copy is limited to in-frame clones, with some not included. This sample has around 2,000,000 clones; about 94% occur once, and the top ten carry 0.85% to 1.2%. In the case of this clone: Antigen specificity is unknown.

Sequenced input: naive CD8+ T cells sorted from blood. The TCR originated in a man aged 18 to 29 in good health. The chain couples TRBV28 to TRBJ1-5; possibly TRBD1 for D (5 bases). The CDR3 loop is CASSRDGNSNQPQHF. The CDR3 coding sequence is TGTGCCAGCAGTCGGGACGGGAATAGCAATCAGCCCCAGCATTTT.